Shown below are 10 T cell receptor beta chains from a single sample sequenced in a study of T cell responses to AZD1222 COVID-19 vaccine. The protocol was immunoSEQ multiplex PCR, while the TCRdb copy is restricted to in-frame clones and leaves out a portion. The sample lists roughly 260,000 clones; approximately 95% were seen once. The sample was peripheral blood, taken on day 0 of AZD1222 vaccination. These receptors were collected from an adult in good health.

The V and J genes are TRBV9 and TRBJ1-1, with D maybe TRBD1 (5 bases). Deletions cut 0 bases from V and 5 bases from J, with 14 bases between. The CDR3 loop spans 15 amino acids. Per germline, CDR1 SGDLS and CDR2 YYNGEE. CDR3 protein: CASSVEGGVGTEAFF. CDR3 bases: TGTGCCAGCAGCGTAGAGGGAGGGGTTGGTACTGAAGCTTTCTTT.

This chain connects TRBV5-4 to TRBJ1-4, with 8 bases matching TRBD1. The CDR3 sequence is 15 residues long. Germline CDR1 is SGHNT and CDR2 is YYREEE (reference sequence). Trimming took 3 bases from V and 3 from J; bases not matched to a gene: 4. CDR3 sequence reads: CASSSKTGANEKLFF. The CDR3, as DNA: TGTGCCAGCAGCTCAAAGACAGGGGCTAATGAAAAACTGTTTTTT.

V usage is TRBV19 and J usage is TRBJ2-1, with 10 bases matching TRBD2. With V trimmed by 3 bases and J by 4 bases, 3 bases remained unmatched. The length of the CDR3 is 15 residues. CDR1 is LNHDA and CDR2 is SQIVND in the germline V gene (reference sequence). CDR3 loop: CASSIGLAEYNEQFF. CDR3 nucleotide sequence: TGTGCCAGTAGTATCGGACTAGCGGAGTACAATGAGCAGTTCTTC. Full variable domain (missing parts from reference TRBV19 and TRBJ2-1): DGGITQSPKYLFRKEGQNVTLSCEQNLNHDAMYWYRQDPGQGLRLIYYSQIVNDFQKGDIAEGYSVSREKKESFPLTVTSAQKNPTAFYLCASSIGLAEYNEQFFGPGTRLTVL.

This clone was seen once. The V call is TRBV28, the J call TRBJ1-5; D uncertain. The ends were cut back, 6 bases at V and 7 bases at J, with 7 bases in the middle. Germline loops: CDR1 MDHEN, CDR2 SYDVKM. This CDR3 contains 11 residues. The CDR3 region is CASSVRQPQHF. CDR3 nucleotides: TGTGCCAGCAGCGTTAGGCAGCCCCAGCATTTT.

This CDR3 is CAWSRGSNQPQHF. Here the CDR3 DNA reads TGTGCCTGGAGTAGGGGGTCCAATCAGCCCCAGCATTTT. V gene TRBV30 combines with J gene TRBJ1-5; tentative D call: TRBD1 (6 bases). Germline CDR1 and CDR2: GTSNPN and SVGIG (reference sequence). The CDR3 extends over 13 amino acids. V lost 2 bases, J lost 3 bases, and 8 bases lay in between.

This chain joins TRBV7-3 and TRBJ1-1; D is possibly TRBD1 (5 bases). V lost 5 bases, J lost 2 bases, and 15 bases lay in between. The CDR3 length is 15 residues. Per the germline V gene, CDR1 is SGHTA and CDR2 is FQGTGA. CDR3 bases: TGTGCCAGCAGCCCGGAAGTGGGACTCAACACTGAAGCTTTCTTT. Amino acid sequence: CASSPEVGLNTEAFF. Full variable domain (outside the CDR3, taken from reference TRBV7-3 and TRBJ1-1): GAGVSQTPSNKVTEKGKYVELRCDPISGHTALYWYRQSLGQGPEFLIYFQGTGAADDSGLPNDRFFAVRPEGSVSTLKIQRTERGDSAVYLCASSPEVGLNTEAFFGQGTRLTVV.

The chain recombines TRBV5-5 with TRBJ2-3, with D tentatively TRBD2 (5 bases). The CDR3 covers 16 residues. V was pared by 6 bases and J by 0 bases, with 17 bases between. Germline loops: CDR1 SGHKS, CDR2 YYEKEE (reference sequence). CDR3 bases: TGTGCCAGCATCAATAGGAGGACTCAAAGCACAGATACGCAGTATTTT. The encoded protein is CASINRRTQSTDTQYF.

V usage is TRBV6-2 or TRBV6-3 and J usage is TRBJ2-5; D not certain. The CDR3 loop spans 16 amino acids. Germline CDR1 MNHEY, CDR2 SVGEGT. The ends were cut back, 5 bases at V and 2 bases at J, with 18 bases in the middle. CDR3 DNA: TGTGCCAGCAGTCCCTTAGGGCAGTCCTTACAAGAGACCCAGTACTTC. Its translation is CASSPLGQSLQETQYF.

Worth noting for this clone: A read error may produce the germline difference seen at one junction end. This chain connects TRBV5-1 to TRBJ2-7; D is possibly TRBD1 (6 bases). The CDR3 is made up of 16 amino acids. The germline CDR1 and CDR2 sequences are SGHRS and YFSETQ. In DNA form, the CDR3 reads TGCGCCAGCAGCTTGGGGTCAGGGACACCCTCCGACGAGCAGTACTTC. Protein: CASSLGSGTPSDEQYF.

J is TRBJ1-2 and V is TRBV7-9, with D possibly matching TRBD1 (5 bases). The CDR3 runs to 13 residues. Trimming took off 5 bases at V and 2 bases at J, with 9 bases between the two ends. Germline CDR1 is SEHNR and CDR2 is FQNEAQ (reference sequence). The CDR3: CASSLGPNYGYTF. Here the CDR3 DNA reads TGTGCCAGCAGCCTGGGACCGAACTATGGCTACACCTTC.